The subject of this entry is one T cell receptor beta chain. This entry comes from a study of T cell changes during pregnancy in multiple sclerosis. Trimming took 4 bases from V and 2 from J, leaving 14 bases between them. Germline assignment: CDR1 PRHDT and CDR2 FYEKMQ (reference sequence). This CDR3 contains 15 residues. TCRdb's copy holds only in-frame clones and misses some; the assay was immunoSEQ multiplex PCR. The top ten hold 2.5% to 3.5% of the sample, which has some 70,000 clones, 85% to 95% seen once. The specimen was CD8+ T cells from peripheral blood mononuclear cells, collected in the third trimester of pregnancy. The TCR originated in a female donor in good health, enrolled as a control in a pregnancy study. The V and J genes are TRBV13 and TRBJ1-2; the D gene is possibly TRBD1 (5 bases). The chain's CDR3 is CASSSGRQTNYGYTF. The CDR3 nucleotides read TGTGCCAGCAGCTCCGGTAGACAGACGAACTATGGCTACACCTTC.